Presented here are 14 T cell receptor beta chains from one specimen sequenced in a study of cytomegalovirus exposure and HLA in healthy donors. This PCR relied on a set of 60 Vbeta primers and 13 Jbeta primers. Here immunoSEQ multiplex PCR was the method, and the copy in TCRdb shows in-frame clones only, minus some. The data show around 230,000 clones, with over 60% seen just once and 1.8% held by the top ten. Sequenced sample: PBMCs. Receptor source: a male donor in good health and CMV-seronegative.

This chain uses TRBV7-3 with TRBJ2-2; tentative D call: TRBD2 (6 bases). CDR3 length equals 16 residues. Trimming cost V 5 bases and J 6 bases, with 19 bases left between them. Germline V lookup: CDR1 SGHTA, CDR2 FQGTGA. The CDR3 region is CASSPVGHGGAGELFF. Here the CDR3 DNA reads TGTGCCAGCAGCCCGGTGGGGCACGGCGGGGCCGGGGAGCTGTTTTTT. The full variable domain, with the rest looked up from reference TRBV7-3 and TRBJ2-2, is GAGVSQTPSNKVTEKGKYVELRCDPISGHTALYWYRQSLGQGPEFLIYFQGTGAADDSGLPNDRFFAVRPEGSVSTLKIQRTERGDSAVYLCASSPVGHGGAGELFFGEGSRLTVL.

The chain couples TRBV5-6 to TRBJ1-5; the match to TRBD1 covers 8 bases. This CDR3 region has 16 residues. The germline V gene has CDR1 SGHDT and CDR2 YYEEEE. With 0 bases clipped from V and 8 bases from J, the junction kept 10 bases outside the gene matches. The DNA for the CDR3 is TGTGCCAGCAGCTTGGGCAGGGGGCTGGGGAAGGAGCCCCAGCATTTT. Its translation is CASSLGRGLGKEPQHF.

The genes are TRBV7-8 and TRBJ2-7; D gene uncertain. Germline V gives CDR1 SGHVS, CDR2 FQNEAQ. The CDR3 has 10 residues. The V end was cut by 4 bases, the J end by 4 bases, with 2 bases between. The CDR3 loop is CASSSYEQYF. CDR3 DNA sequence: TGTGCCAGCAGCTCTTACGAGCAGTACTTC.

V is TRBV9 and J is TRBJ2-7, with unresolved D. There are 12 residues in the CDR3. V shed 4 bases and J shed 3 bases, with 8 bases lying between them. Germline-derived CDR1 and CDR2 are SGDLS and YYNGEE. As DNA, the CDR3 is TGTGCCAGCAGCACAGATCACTACGAGCAGTACTTC. This gives the protein CASSTDHYEQYF.

The genes are TRBV9 and TRBJ2-7, with TRBD1 identical over 12 bases. Germline CDR1 reads SGDLS; CDR2 reads YYNGEE. The CDR3 length is 16 residues. Trimming took 3 bases from V and 5 from J; bases not matched to a gene: 9. The CDR3: CASSAGDRGRTNEQYF. CDR3 coding DNA: TGTGCCAGCAGCGCCGGGGACAGGGGGCGGACGAACGAGCAGTACTTC.

This chain connects TRBV19 to TRBJ1-1; D might be TRBD1 (6 bases). Looked up from germline, CDR1 is LNHDA and CDR2 is SQIVND (reference sequence). With 3 bases removed from V and 0 bases from J, the gap between germline ends came to 8 bases. The CDR3 loop spans 14 amino acids. In DNA, the CDR3 is TGTGCCAGTAGTATCGGGACACTGAACACTGAAGCTTTCTTT. Its translation: CASSIGTLNTEAFF.

The chain joins TRBV4-3 to TRBJ2-1; D remains ambiguous. Germline-derived CDR1 and CDR2 are LGHNA and YSLEER. V was pared by 6 bases and J by 5 bases, with 11 bases between. The CDR3 has 13 residues. The DNA of the CDR3 is TGCGCCAGCAGTCAACTACTGGACAATGAGCAGTTCTTC. Encoded protein: CASSQLLDNEQFF.

The J gene is TRBJ2-3, the V gene TRBV19; 10 positions match TRBD2. V shed 7 bases, J shed 4 bases, and the junction held 8 bases outside the gene matches. Germline values: CDR1 LNHDA, CDR2 SQIVND (reference sequence). The CDR3 extends over 15 amino acids. CDR3 in DNA: TGTGCCAGTATCCCTAGCGGGAGCCTCGCAGATACGCAGTATTTT. Protein sequence: CASIPSGSLADTQYF. Drawing the rest from reference TRBV19 and TRBJ2-3, the complete variable domain is DGGITQSPKYLFRKEGQNVTLSCEQNLNHDAMYWYRQDPGQGLRLIYYSQIVNDFQKGDIAEGYSVSREKKESFPLTVTSAQKNPTAFYLCASIPSGSLADTQYFGPGTRLTVL.

The rearrangement joins TRBV4-3 to TRBJ2-1; TRBD1 is a possible D gene (6 bases). Germline lookup yields CDR1 LGHNA and CDR2 YSLEER. V shed 4 bases and J shed 2 bases, with 15 bases lying between them. This CDR3 contains 16 residues. The DNA for the CDR3 is TGCGCCAGCAGCCCCTTTACAGGGAACCCCTACAATGAGCAGTTCTTC. Its protein is CASSPFTGNPYNEQFF.

The J gene is TRBJ2-7, the V gene TRBV19, with D tentatively TRBD2 (6 bases). Germline V CDR1 and CDR2: LNHDA, SQIVND (reference sequence). Trimming took 5 bases from V and 0 from J, leaving 11 bases between them. CDR3 length equals 14 residues. The CDR3 nucleotides read TGTGCCAGTAGTTCGGGACTTACCTCCTACGAGCAGTACTTC. The encoded protein is CASSSGLTSYEQYF.

The chain combines TRBV10-3 with TRBJ1-5, with D perhaps TRBD1 (5 bases). Trimming left V 5 bases short and J 0 bases short, with 11 bases between. CDR1 ENHRY and CDR2 SYGVKD come from the germline V gene. The CDR3 consists of 15 residues. In DNA, the CDR3 is TGTGCCATCAGTACCCAGGGAGGTAGCAATCAGCCCCAGCATTTT. It codes for CAISTQGGSNQPQHF.

The rearrangement uses TRBV5-6 and TRBJ2-1; D is possibly TRBD2 (6 bases). Between the trimmed V and J ends, which lost 3 bases and 7 bases, there was a span of 17 bases. The CDR3 covers 15 residues. Germline V CDR1 and CDR2: SGHDT, YYEEEE. CDR3 in amino acids: CASSSVAATWNEQFF. In DNA form, the CDR3 reads TGTGCCAGCAGCTCTGTAGCGGCTACCTGGAATGAGCAGTTCTTC.

The rearrangement links TRBV7-2 to TRBJ2-3; 7 bases fit TRBD2. This CDR3 has 15 amino acids. CDR1 and CDR2 from the germline V gene are SGHTA and FQGNSA. Trimming at V came to 5 bases and at J to 2 bases, leaving 7 bases not matched to a gene. The CDR3 region is CASSPRAGITDTQYF. CDR3 DNA: TGTGCCAGCAGCCCCCGAGCGGGGATCACAGATACGCAGTATTTT.

Note on this clone: At one end, the junction sequence differs from germline, possibly due to a read error. The rearrangement uses TRBV30 and TRBJ2-5; possible D gene TRBD1, 5 bases. The CDR3 is 15 residues long. Germline V CDR1 and CDR2: GTSNPN, SVGIG (reference sequence). Here the CDR3 DNA reads TGTGCCTGGAGTATAGTCCCAGGGTACCAAGAGACCCAGCACTTC. This codes for CAWSIVPGYQETQHF.